One sample yielded the 6 T cell receptor beta chains listed below, sequenced in a study of T-cell memory formation after mild COVID-19. In TCRdb, the 5' RACE reads were re-called with MiXCR into one record per CDR3 protein. The profile covers roughly 160,000 distinct CDR3 sequences, with around 13% appearing a single time and approximately 3.3% taken by the ten largest. The sequencing input was PBMCs or a T cell subset sorted from them (not recorded which). The receptors here all came from a man aged 18 to 35 who had mild COVID-19 (a few samples of this study predate the infection). Cell type and time point are not known.

The table lists this clonotype with a few counts. J is TRBJ2-2 and V is TRBV7-2; D not certain. Trimming removed 1 base at V and 4 bases at J, with 10 bases between. Germline CDR1 and CDR2: SGHTA and FQGNSA. This CDR3 spans 15 amino acids. CDR3 region: CASSLVRRTTGELFF. CDR3 DNA sequence: TGTGCCAGCAGCTTAGTCCGTCGAACCACCGGGGAGCTGTTTTTT.

This clonotype has more than one count but fewer than ten. The chain recombines TRBV4-2 with TRBJ2-2, with TRBD1 identical over 7 bases. The junction had 16 bases not matched to a gene; V was cut back by 8 bases and J by 7 bases. This CDR3 is built from 16 residues. The germline V gene has CDR1 LGHNA and CDR2 YNFKEQ. The DNA for the CDR3 is TGTGCCAGCCGCCCGGACAGGCCTGGGGAGAACGGGGAGCTGTTTTTT. It codes for CASRPDRPGENGELFF.

The chain links TRBV10-2 to TRBJ1-1; D unclear. The germline V gene has CDR1 WSHSY and CDR2 SAAADI. The CDR3 is 12 amino acids. V was shortened by 6 bases and J by 8 bases, with 13 bases between the two germline ends. The CDR3 bases are TGCGCCAGCAGCCCCGAGAGGTTCGAAGCTTTCTTT. This gives the protein CASSPERFEAFF.

Only a few counts were recorded for this clonotype. The gene calls are TRBV14 and TRBJ2-3; D could derive from TRBD1 or TRBD2 (5 bases each). V lost 4 bases, J lost 0 bases, and 14 bases lay in between. CDR3 length: 16 residues. CDR1 SGHDN and CDR2 FVKESK come from the germline V gene. The CDR3: CASSPLRDLSTDTQYF. CDR3 in DNA: TGTGCCAGCAGCCCGTTGAGGGACCTTAGCACAGATACGCAGTATTTT.

The V call is TRBV3-2, the J call TRBJ1-2. TRBV3-2 is labeled a pseudogene. The CDR3 covers 10 residues. Written as DNA, the CDR3 is TGTGCCAGCAGCCAATTTGGCTACACCTTC. Translation: CASSQFGYTF.

This clonotype has at least ten counts. The chain carries TRBV7-3 and TRBJ2-1; the match to TRBD2 covers 8 bases. The CDR3 totals 15 residues. With 2 bases clipped from V and 3 bases from J, the junction kept 3 bases outside the gene matches. The V gene's germline CDR1 is SGHTA and CDR2 FQGTGA. This CDR3 reads CASSLAGGFYNEQFF. In nucleotides, the CDR3 is TGTGCCAGCAGCTTAGCGGGGGGCTTCTACAATGAGCAGTTCTTC.